The 19 T cell receptor beta chains reported below all come from one sample, sequenced in a study of blood T cell repertoires in COVID-19. Assay: immunoSEQ multiplex PCR; the TCRdb copy retains only in-frame clones and omits some. The top ten clones hold roughly 5.4% of a sample with some 120,000 clones, roughly 88% of them seen once. The sample consisted of peripheral blood. All receptors come from a human donor in a cohort sampled during active COVID-19.

The chain employs TRBV6-5 and TRBJ1-1, with D unresolved. The germline CDR1 and CDR2 sequences are MNHEY and SVGAGI. This CDR3 has 15 amino acids. V lost 2 bases to trimming and J lost 7 bases, with 17 bases between them. The DNA for the CDR3 is TGTGCCAGCAGTTACAGGGCGTCGTTCGGAGGTGAAGCTTTCTTT. Encoded protein: CASSYRASFGGEAFF.

The genes are TRBV30 and TRBJ2-1; 12 bases line up with TRBD2. The CDR3 spans 14 residues. Germline CDR1 is GTSNPN and CDR2 is SVGIG (reference sequence). In DNA form, the CDR3 reads TGTGCTTCGAGGGCACTAGCGGGAGGCAATGAGCAGTTCTTC. It is translated as CASRALAGGNEQFF.

The rearrangement links TRBV28 to TRBJ2-5; 7 nucleotides line up with TRBD1. In germline, CDR1 is MDHEN, CDR2 SYDVKM. The CDR3 runs to 16 residues. Unmatched junction bases numbered 14, after V lost 3 bases and J lost 7 bases. The CDR3, as DNA: TGTGCCAGCAGTTTTGGTTCCAAGGGGGCGGTGGGGACCCAGTACTTC. Translated: CASSFGSKGAVGTQYF.

V usage is TRBV27 and J usage is TRBJ1-1; D may be TRBD1 (5 bases). Trimming left V 4 bases short and J 8 bases short, with 11 bases between. This CDR3 contains 12 residues. Germline V CDR1 and CDR2: MNHEY, SMNVEV (reference sequence). The CDR3 DNA is TGTGCCAGCAGTTCCCGCGACAGAGAAGCTTTCTTT. Amino acids: CASSSRDREAFF.

The chain links TRBV5-6 to TRBJ2-1, with 13 bases that match TRBD2. Unmatched junction bases numbered 14, after V lost 3 bases and J lost 5 bases. The CDR3 loop spans 19 amino acids. The germline V gene encodes CDR1 SGHDT and CDR2 YYEEEE. The CDR3 bases are TGTGCCAGCAGCTCCCCAGGCCTCAGACTAGCGGGAGGCCACAATGAGCAGTTCTTC. Its translation: CASSSPGLRLAGGHNEQFF.

The chain couples TRBV5-1 to TRBJ1-1, with TRBD1 as a possible D gene (6 bases). V was cut by 0 bases and J by 8 bases, with 8 bases left in between. The CDR3 sequence is 12 residues long. Germline V CDR1 and CDR2: SGHRS, YFSETQ. CDR3 nucleotide sequence: TGCGCCAGCAGCTTGGACAGGGACGAAGCTTTCTTT. Its translation: CASSLDRDEAFF. Based on the CDR3 plus reference TRBV5-1 and TRBJ1-1, the full variable domain is KAGVTQTPRYLIKTRGQQVTLSCSPISGHRSVSWYQQTPGQGLQFLFEYFSETQRNKGNFPGRFSGRQFSNSRSEMNVSTLELGDSALYLCASSLDRDEAFFGQGTRLTVV.

CDR3 in amino acids: CASSEQNYEQYF. The DNA for the CDR3 is TGCGCCAGCAGTGAGCAGAACTACGAGCAGTACTTC. The chain has TRBV10-2 and TRBJ2-7; D call uncertain. The length of the CDR3 is 12 residues. Looked up from germline, CDR1 is WSHSY and CDR2 is SAAADI. V was clipped by 2 bases and J by 3 bases, with 5 bases between them.

This rearrangement joins TRBV2 to TRBJ1-5; D is possibly TRBD1 (6 bases). Per the germline V gene, CDR1 is SNHLY and CDR2 is FYNNEI. This CDR3 is 13 amino acids long. V was cut by 8 bases and J by 3 bases, with 11 bases left in between. The DNA of the CDR3 is TGTGCCAGCTCCCTGGGGGCCAATCAGCCCCAGCATTTT. It is translated as CASSLGANQPQHF.

This chain links TRBV18 with TRBJ1-2; the D is unclear. CDR1 KGHSH and CDR2 LQKENI come from the germline V gene. Trimming pared 3 bases from V and 8 bases from J, leaving 19 bases between. The CDR3 covers 15 residues. CDR3 loop: CASSPNKGALSGYTF. The CDR3 DNA is TGTGCCAGCTCACCTAACAAGGGAGCCCTATCCGGCTACACCTTC.

The genes are TRBV12-5 and TRBJ1-2; maybe TRBD1 (5 bases). Germline assignment: CDR1 LGHNT and CDR2 FRNRAP. The CDR3 runs to 13 residues. Trimming left V 10 bases short and J 8 bases short, with 20 bases between. Here the CDR3 DNA reads TGTGCTACCCCAGGGCCAGTGTTTTCCGGCTACACCTTC. Encoded protein: CATPGPVFSGYTF.

This chain connects TRBV5-6 to TRBJ1-3; no clear D. This CDR3 has 13 amino acids. Trimming cost V 3 bases and J 8 bases, with 12 bases left between them. Germline V CDR1 and CDR2: SGHDT, YYEEEE. This CDR3 is CASSSKYRDTIYF. The CDR3, as DNA: TGTGCCAGCAGCTCAAAGTACAGAGACACCATATATTTT. Complete variable domain (other parts from reference TRBV5-6 and TRBJ1-3): DAGVTQSPTHLIKTRGQQVTLRCSPKSGHDTVSWYQQALGQGPQFIFQYYEEEERQRGNFPDRFSGHQFPNYSSELNVNALLLGDSALYLCASSSKYRDTIYFGEGSWLTVV.

The chain joins TRBV28 to TRBJ2-1; possibly TRBD2 for D (5 bases). The V end lost 6 bases, the J end lost 4 bases, and 13 bases lay between the germline ends. CDR3 size: 14 residues. CDR1 is MDHEN, CDR2 SYDVKM, per germline. The CDR3 reads CASSSLRGYNEQFF. DNA of the CDR3: TGTGCCAGCAGCTCCCTCCGGGGTTACAATGAGCAGTTCTTC. Together with reference TRBV28 and TRBJ2-1, the CDR3 gives the full variable domain: DVKVTQSSRYLVKRTGEKVFLECVQDMDHENMFWYRQDPGLGLRLIYFSYDVKMKEKGDIPEGYSVSREKKERFSLILESASTNQTSMYLCASSSLRGYNEQFFGPGTRLTVL.

The V and J genes are TRBV7-3 and TRBJ1-5; D gene ambiguous. Germline CDR1 reads SGHTA; CDR2 reads FQGTGA. Trimming took off 2 bases at V and 1 base at J, with 6 bases between the two ends. The CDR3 covers 14 residues. This CDR3 is CASSLEGSNQPQHF. DNA for the CDR3: TGTGCCAGCAGCTTAGAGGGCAGCAATCAGCCCCAGCATTTT. Complete variable domain (other parts from reference TRBV7-3 and TRBJ1-5): GAGVSQTPSNKVTEKGKYVELRCDPISGHTALYWYRQSLGQGPEFLIYFQGTGAADDSGLPNDRFFAVRPEGSVSTLKIQRTERGDSAVYLCASSLEGSNQPQHFGDGTRLSIL.

This chain links TRBV2 with TRBJ1-5; a possible D gene is TRBD1 (5 bases). From germline, CDR1 is SNHLY and CDR2 FYNNEI. There are 14 residues in the CDR3. Trimming stripped 7 bases from V and 1 base from J, with 11 bases between. The CDR3 DNA reads TGTGCCAGCACCAGGACACTCAGCAATCAGCCCCAGCATTTT. This encodes CASTRTLSNQPQHF.

The chain joins TRBV10-3 to TRBJ1-3, with TRBD1 matching over 8 bases. The CDR3 covers 15 residues. Germline CDR1 and CDR2: ENHRY and SYGVKD. V lost 8 bases and J lost 2; bases outside the gene matches: 8. CDR3 loop: CAIGAGGDTGNTIYF. CDR3 coding DNA: TGTGCCATCGGAGCAGGGGGCGACACTGGAAACACCATATATTTT.

CDR3 loop: CASRTALNEQYF. The CDR3 bases are TGTGCCAGCAGGACAGCTCTGAACGAGCAGTACTTC. The chain uses TRBV28 and TRBJ2-7; possibly TRBD1 for D (5 bases). This CDR3 has 12 residues. Germline assignment: CDR1 MDHEN and CDR2 SYDVKM. Trimming removed 6 bases at V and 5 bases at J, with 11 bases between.

The J gene is TRBJ1-4, the V gene TRBV3-1 (or the pseudogene TRBV3-2), with D uncertain. The V gene's germline CDR1 is LGHDT and CDR2 YNNKEL (reference sequence). This CDR3 spans 13 amino acids. The germline V and J ends were trimmed by 1 base and 5 bases, with 5 bases remaining between them. CDR3 sequence (DNA): TGTGCCAGCAGCCAAGCACAGAATGAAAAACTGTTTTTT. Encoded protein: CASSQAQNEKLFF.

V and J are TRBV19 and TRBJ2-1; D is ambiguous. Trimming stripped 3 bases from V and 6 bases from J, with 6 bases between. The length of the CDR3 is 12 residues. CDR1 and CDR2 from the germline V gene are LNHDA and SQIVND (reference sequence). CDR3 sequence: CASSITRNEQFF. The CDR3 region has the DNA TGTGCCAGTAGTATCACGCGCAATGAGCAGTTCTTC.

The chain carries TRBV19 and TRBJ1-4; possibly TRBD1 for D (5 bases). CDR3 length: 16 residues. V was clipped by 10 bases and J by 8 bases, with 26 bases between them. Looked up from germline, CDR1 is LNHDA and CDR2 is SQIVND (reference sequence). The CDR3 protein is CATNHQTALKGEKLFF. CDR3 bases: TGTGCCACAAATCATCAGACAGCCTTAAAGGGAGAAAAACTGTTTTTT.